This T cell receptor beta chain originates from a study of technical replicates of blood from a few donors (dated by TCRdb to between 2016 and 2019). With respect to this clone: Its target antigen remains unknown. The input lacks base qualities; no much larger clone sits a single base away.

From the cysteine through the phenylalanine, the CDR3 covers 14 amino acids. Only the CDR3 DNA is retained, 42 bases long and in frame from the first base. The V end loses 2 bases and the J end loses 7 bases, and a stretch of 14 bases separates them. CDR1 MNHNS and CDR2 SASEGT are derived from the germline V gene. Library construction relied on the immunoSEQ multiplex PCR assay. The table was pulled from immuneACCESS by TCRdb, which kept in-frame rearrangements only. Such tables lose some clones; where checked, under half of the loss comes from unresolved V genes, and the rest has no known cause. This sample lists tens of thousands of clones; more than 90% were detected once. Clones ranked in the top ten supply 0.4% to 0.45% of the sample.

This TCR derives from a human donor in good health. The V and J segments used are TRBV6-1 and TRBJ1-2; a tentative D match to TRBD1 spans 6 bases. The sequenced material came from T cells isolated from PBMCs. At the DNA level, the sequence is TGTGCCAGCAGTGAAATGGGGGCAGGGTCTGGCTACACCTTC. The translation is CASSEMGAGSGYTF.